Many counts were recorded for the clone carrying this T cell receptor beta chain. Its antigen remains unknown. Trimming removed 5 bases from V and 7 bases from J, with 9 bases in between. Germline V lookup: CDR1 MNHEY, CDR2 SMNVEV (reference sequence). The CDR3 runs 11 residues. The sample is drawn from a study of T-cell reconstitution after alpha-beta-depleted transplantation in children. Regarding the study as a whole: Several hundred expanded graft clones reportedly gave rise to the alpha-beta T cells present about two months after transplant. The main origin of T-cell counts and diversity one year after transplant was newly produced T cells.

Preparing the TCRbeta library involved the use of unique molecular identifiers. MiXCR, applied by TCRdb to the PCR reads, yields one record per CDR3 protein. The data hold 90,000 to 130,000 distinct CDR3 sequences, with 5% to 8% observed a single time. This chain uses TRBV27 with TRBJ2-7; perhaps D is TRBD1 or TRBD2 (5 bases each). The sample in question was PBMCs, mostly from graft donor cells, obtained 360 days after TCRalphabeta/CD19-depleted stem cell transplant. The source of this sequence is a male patient aged 2-15 years who had a stem cell transplant for acute lymphoblastic leukemia, so the T cells may come from the graft donor. Written as DNA, the CDR3 is TGTGCCAGCAGTGGGGGATGGGAGCAGTACTTC. Its translation is CASSGGWEQYF.